Each of the 13 T cell receptor beta chains below was sequenced from the same sample in a study of neoadjuvant anti-PD-1 for oral cavity cancer. The method was immunoSEQ multiplex PCR; TCRdb's version includes in-frame clones alone and lacks a portion of them. Among some 15,000 clones listed, 60% to 80% were seen once. This specimen was PBMCs, taken before nivolumab (anti-PD-1) treatment. Every receptor here comes from a person aged 40 to 85 with oral cavity squamous cell carcinoma.

Comment on this clone: At one end, the junction sequence differs from germline, possibly due to a read error. This sample also contains other DNA sequences that code for the same CDR3. CDR3 protein: CASSLQAAQGANGYTF. The CDR3 DNA reads as TGTGCCAGCAGCTTGCAGGCGGCGCAGGGGGCCAATGGCTACACCTTC. The chain is built from TRBV5-1 and TRBJ1-2, with 8 bases aligning to TRBD1. This CDR3 region has 16 residues. The germline V gene has CDR1 SGHRS and CDR2 YFSETQ.

This chain uses TRBV4-1 with TRBJ2-1, with unresolved D. Germline V gene lookup returns CDR1 MGHRA and CDR2 YSYEKL. The CDR3 contains 16 residues. V was shortened by 1 base and J by 2 bases, with 12 bases between the two germline ends. CDR3 protein: CASSQVGLIPYNEQFF. CDR3 DNA: TGCGCCAGCAGCCAAGTGGGGTTGATCCCCTACAATGAGCAGTTCTTC.

The genes are TRBV4-1 and TRBJ2-7; 10 positions agree with TRBD2. The V segment lost 3 bases and the J segment 4 bases; nucleotides outside the gene matches: 12. The CDR3 has 17 residues. In germline, CDR1 is MGHRA, CDR2 YSYEKL. CDR3 DNA sequence: TGCGCCAGCAGCCACCCGGATCAGCGGGGGGGCGGTTACGAGCAGTACTTC. Translating it yields CASSHPDQRGGGYEQYF.

This chain uses TRBV5-5 with TRBJ2-3, with 10 bases matching TRBD2. The V gene's germline CDR1 is SGHKS and CDR2 YYEKEE (reference sequence). V dropped 3 bases and J dropped 8; count of bases not matched to a gene: 18. CDR3 length: 18 residues. The CDR3 region has the DNA TGTGCCAGCAGCTCTCGGGAAACTAGCGGGATAGGGAGGGGTACGCAGTATTTT. Protein: CASSSRETSGIGRGTQYF.

This clone appeared a single time. The gene calls are TRBV28 and TRBJ1-5; D unresolved. V shed 3 bases and J shed 3 bases, with 9 bases lying between them. The CDR3 totals 14 residues. Looked up from germline, CDR1 is MDHEN and CDR2 is SYDVKM. CDR3 amino acids: CASSFGGPNQPQHF. CDR3 nucleotides: TGTGCCAGCAGTTTCGGTGGACCCAATCAGCCCCAGCATTTT. The whole variable domain, remainder taken from reference TRBV28 and TRBJ1-5, is DVKVTQSSRYLVKRTGEKVFLECVQDMDHENMFWYRQDPGLGLRLIYFSYDVKMKEKGDIPEGYSVSREKKERFSLILESASTNQTSMYLCASSFGGPNQPQHFGDGTRLSIL.

J is TRBJ2-2 and V is TRBV30, with D perhaps TRBD1 (5 bases). V gave up 2 bases and J gave up 4 bases, with 8 bases separating them. The CDR3 has 13 amino acids. Per germline, CDR1 GTSNPN and CDR2 SVGIG (reference sequence). The CDR3 bases are TGTGCCTGGAGTCAGGGCAGCACCGGGGAGCTGTTTTTT. It encodes CAWSQGSTGELFF.

The chain recombines TRBV5-8 with TRBJ1-2; D is unclear. Germline values: CDR1 SGHTS, CDR2 YDEGEE. The ends were cut back, 10 bases at V and 2 bases at J, with 15 bases in the middle. CDR3 length: 13 amino acids. The DNA for the CDR3 is TGTGCCCTTGTACGGCTCCCCAACTATGGCTACACCTTC. Translated, it gives CALVRLPNYGYTF.

This chain joins TRBV2 and TRBJ1-5; D call uncertain. Germline values: CDR1 SNHLY, CDR2 FYNNEI. The CDR3 extends over 13 amino acids. Between the trimmed V and J ends, which lost 6 bases and 4 bases, there was a span of 10 bases. The CDR3 region is CASSREANQPQHF. CDR3 bases: TGTGCCAGCAGCCGGGAGGCAAATCAGCCCCAGCATTTT.

V and J are TRBV4-1 and TRBJ2-3; possible D gene TRBD1, 6 bases. From germline, CDR1 is MGHRA and CDR2 YSYEKL. V lost 5 bases and J 1 base, leaving 16 bases between the germline ends. The CDR3 sequence is 16 residues long. The CDR3 protein is CASSFRLGQRTDTQYF. The CDR3 bases are TGCGCCAGCAGCTTTCGTTTGGGACAACGCACAGATACGCAGTATTTT.

This clone has just a few counts. V usage is TRBV10-3 and J usage is TRBJ2-7; D remains ambiguous. The V gene lost 1 base and the J gene lost 4 bases, with 2 bases spanning the gap. The length of the CDR3 is 11 residues. Germline CDR1 reads ENHRY; CDR2 reads SYGVKD. CDR3 nucleotides: TGTGCCATCAGTGAGTTGTACGAGCAGTACTTC. Its translation is CAISELYEQYF.

The chain couples TRBV6-4 to TRBJ2-2; D remains unclear. The V end lost 0 bases, the J end lost 11 bases, and 10 bases lay between the germline ends. This CDR3 comprises 13 residues. Germline assignment: CDR1 MRHNA and CDR2 SNTAGT. This CDR3 reads CASSDSDGSELFF. The CDR3 coding sequence is TGTGCCAGCAGTGACTCGGATGGGTCCGAGCTGTTTTTT.

V usage is TRBV6-1 and J usage is TRBJ2-7; the match to TRBD2 covers 7 bases. Germline values: CDR1 MNHNS, CDR2 SASEGT. The V gene end was trimmed by 5 bases and the J gene end by 0 bases; junction bases not matched to a gene: 4. This CDR3 region has 14 residues. CDR3 in DNA: TGTGCCAGCAGTAAAAGGACTAGCTCCTACGAGCAGTACTTC. Protein: CASSKRTSSYEQYF.

The V call is TRBV5-1, the J call TRBJ1-2; 11 bases align to TRBD1. Losses at the gene ends were 4 bases for V and 7 bases for J; bases not matched to a gene: 6. The length of the CDR3 is 14 residues. The V gene's germline CDR1 is SGHRS and CDR2 YFSETQ. The CDR3 protein is CASSGTGGKSGYTF. DNA for the CDR3: TGCGCCAGCAGCGGGACAGGGGGGAAAAGTGGCTACACCTTC.